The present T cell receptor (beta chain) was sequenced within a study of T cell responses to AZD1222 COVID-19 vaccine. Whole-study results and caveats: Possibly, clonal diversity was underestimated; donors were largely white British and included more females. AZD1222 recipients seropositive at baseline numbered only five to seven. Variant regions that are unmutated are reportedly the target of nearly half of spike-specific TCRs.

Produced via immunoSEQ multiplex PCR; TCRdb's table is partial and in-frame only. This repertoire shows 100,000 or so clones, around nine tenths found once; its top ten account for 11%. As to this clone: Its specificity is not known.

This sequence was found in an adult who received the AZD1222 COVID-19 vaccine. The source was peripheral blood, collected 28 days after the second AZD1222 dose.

DNA of the CDR3: TGTGCCAGCAGCCAAGACTGGGGACTAGTAGTAACCGAGCAGTACTTC. Its translation: CASSQDWGLVVTEQYF. The chain carries TRBV14 and TRBJ2-7; 8 bases are shared with TRBD2. The V gene's germline CDR1 is SGHDN and CDR2 FVKESK. After removal of 0 bases from V and 6 bases from J, the junction contained 10 bases not matched to a gene. CDR3 length equals 16 residues.